The source of this T cell receptor beta chain is a study of shared T cell receptors in the human thymus. Using immunoSEQ multiplex PCR, the repertoire was profiled, and TCRdb retains in-frame clones only, with some absent. Of 600,000 to 900,000 clones in the sample, approximately 83% were seen once. These data were likewise used in another study, on human thymus T cells. That paper states: Related research has reported that thymic repertoires overlap highly among unrelated individuals.

Sequencing used thymocytes. This TCR was sampled from a girl in the first two years of life with a congenital heart defect.

CDR3 sequence reads: CASRRQGARQPQHF. In DNA, the CDR3 is TGTGCCAGCAGGCGACAGGGGGCTAGACAGCCCCAGCATTTT. The chain carries TRBV6-1 and TRBJ1-5; 10 bases line up with TRBD1. The ends lost 6 bases at V and 7 bases at J; junction bases unmatched: 6. Germline values: CDR1 MNHNS, CDR2 SASEGT. The CDR3 loop spans 14 amino acids.